Listed below are T cell receptor beta chains from one sample, sequenced in a study of human T cells and chemical hapten exposure. Via MiXCR, TCRdb re-called the RACE reads, giving one row per CDR3 protein. The table includes about 82,000 distinct CDR3 sequences, approximately 8% detected once. Input material: whole blood. These receptors all stem from a male donor in good health. Some clones in this sample may be carry-over from other donors' samples. Both conserved end residues are part of each CDR3. Each record gives: V gene, CDR3 length, J gene, D gene, clone size, CDR3 DNA, CDR3 protein. D genes are given only for firm matches. Expanded clones get a size class; other rows say once, few or many, or leave the size out.

TRBV12-3/TRBV12-4,15,TRBJ1-4,.,few,TGTGCCAGCAGTTTCGTAGCGGGGGTTAATGAAAAACTGTTTTTT,CASSFVAGVNEKLFF
TRBV27,15,TRBJ1-4,TRBD1,many,TGTGCCAGCAGTTTATGGACAGGATATAATGAAAAACTGTTTTTT,CASSLWTGYNEKLFF
TRBV11-2,15,TRBJ2-2,TRBD2,few,TGTGCCAGCAGCTTAAGCGGGAGAAGGTCCGGGGAGCTGTTTTTT,CASSLSGRRSGELFF
TRBV2,12,TRBJ1-2,.,.,TGTGCCAGCCAGGGCCGCAACTATGGCTACACCTTC,CASQGRNYGYTF
TRBV28,14,TRBJ1-1,.,.,TGTGCCAGCAGTCCCCCGGCAGGGAACACTGAAGCTTTCTTT,CASSPPAGNTEAFF
TRBV29-1,14,TRBJ2-3,.,few,TGCAGCGTTGTGTCAGGAAGTAGCACAGATACGCAGTATTTT,CSVVSGSSTDTQYF
TRBV20-1,16,TRBJ2-7,TRBD2,.,TGCAGTGCTAGAGCCGCCTCCGGACTAGCGGGAGACGAGCAGTACTTC,CSARAASGLAGDEQYF
TRBV7-2,17,TRBJ2-1,.,.,TGTGCCAGCAGCTTCGGACAGACAGGATCCGGCTACAATGAGCAGTTCTTC,CASSFGQTGSGYNEQFF
TRBV6-2/TRBV6-3,14,TRBJ2-4,TRBD2,few,TGTGCCAGCAGTTACTCGACTAGCGGGAGGCCAATCCTCTTC,CASSYSTSGRPILF
TRBV27,13,TRBJ2-5,.,many,TGTGCCAGCAGTTTAATGATCGGGGAGACCCAGTACTTC,CASSLMIGETQYF
TRBV15,13,TRBJ2-7,.,few,TGTGCCACCAGCAGAGAATCGGTTTACGAGCAGTACTTC,CATSRESVYEQYF
TRBV6-5,16,TRBJ1-3,TRBD1,few,TGTGCCAGCAGTTACACTCCGACAGGGACCGGAAACACCATATATTTT,CASSYTPTGTGNTIYF